The subject of this entry is one TCR beta chain. Only in-frame clones appear in the TCRdb table, and some are missing; sequencing was by immunoSEQ multiplex PCR. The sample shows over 80,000 clones, almost 85% of them seen only once. This sample is part of a study of control samples from healthy donors and cancer patients. The germline V gene encodes CDR1 SGHAT and CDR2 FQNNGV. The CDR3 covers 16 residues. V lost 7 bases to trimming and J lost 0 bases; unmatched junction nucleotides: 5. The chain uses TRBV11-2 and TRBJ2-1, with TRBD2 matching 11 bases. The sequence derives from a man aged 60 to 75 in good health. Sequenced material: blood. The CDR3 here is CASTELAGGSYNEQFF. CDR3 DNA: TGTGCCAGCACAGAGCTAGCGGGGGGCTCCTACAATGAGCAGTTCTTC.